This T cell receptor (beta chain) was found in a study of CD8 T cells in Susac syndrome. Reverse transcription used roughly 0.5 to 1 ug RNA and random hexamers. Multiplex immunoSEQ PCR targeted 54 Vbeta and 13 Jbeta TCR beta segments. TCRdb analysed the immunoSEQ multiplex PCR reads with MiXCR anew, one entry per CDR3 protein. The data show some 170,000 distinct CDR3 sequences, with approximately 92% seen just once and around 0.13% held by the top ten. From blood CD8+ and CD4+ T cells, the TCR beta chain was sequenced. Matched for age and sex, the controls were healthy donors. TEMRA cells were FACS-enriched, and CD8+ and CD4+ T cells were isolated negatively. Germline lookup yields CDR1 ENHRY and CDR2 SYGVKD. CDR3 length equals 12 residues. With 0 bases removed from V and 11 bases from J, the gap between germline ends came to 9 bases.

The receptor comes from a human donor in good health. V is TRBV10-3 and J is TRBJ2-3; perhaps TRBD2 as D (6 bases). Sequencing was done on a sample of CD4+ T cells from PBMCs. The CDR3 bases are TGTGCCATCAGTGAGTCATCCGGGGGGCAGTATTTT. Protein product: CAISESSGGQYF.